The next 10 T cell receptor beta chains were all read from a single sample in a study of T cells in Graves' hyperthyroidism and ophthalmopathy. Using RNA transcripts as the source, TCR beta CDR3 regions were amplified. The HTBI set primed first-round TCR CDR3 RT-PCR. A single record per CDR3 protein comes from TCRdb applying MiXCR to the multiplex PCR reads. The sample holds around 720,000 distinct CDR3 sequences, 35% seen once. The material sequenced was blood. These receptor sequences come from a middle-aged woman with Graves' hyperthyroidism.

The chain uses TRBV29-1 and TRBJ2-7, with 9 bases that match TRBD1. Germline CDR1 and CDR2: SQVTM and ANQGSEA. The length of the CDR3 is 11 residues. V trimming: 7 bases; J trimming: 4 bases; junction bases outside the gene matches: 2. The DNA of the CDR3 is TGCAGCGCCGGACAGGGGTACGAGCAGTACTTC. Protein sequence: CSAGQGYEQYF.

This clonotype was detected ten times or more. A junction boundary mismatches the germline segment, possibly from a read error. This sequence joins TRBV7-9 and TRBJ2-7, with TRBD1 identical over 10 bases. The CDR3 loop spans 14 amino acids. Germline V CDR1 and CDR2: SEHNR, FQNEAQ (reference sequence). The CDR3 reads CASSAGTGAYEQYF. CDR3 nucleotide sequence: TGCGCCAGCAGTGCCGGGACAGGGGCCTACGAGCAGTACTTC.

This clonotype came up many times. This chain joins TRBV7-2 and TRBJ1-1; maybe TRBD1 (6 bases). Trimming pared 3 bases from V and 3 bases from J, leaving 8 bases between. From germline, CDR1 is SGHTA and CDR2 FQGNSA. CDR3 length: 13 residues. CDR3 in DNA: TGTGCCAGCAGCTTGGGACATTACACTGAAGCTTTCTTT. Translating gives CASSLGHYTEAFF.

The chain couples TRBV10-3 to TRBJ1-1; possibly TRBD1 for D (6 bases). Per germline, CDR1 ENHRY and CDR2 SYGVKD. The CDR3 covers 14 residues. The ends were cut back, 8 bases at V and 5 bases at J, with 18 bases in the middle. CDR3 sequence (DNA): TGTGCCATCGCCCCGTCAGGGGTATGGACTGAAGCTTTCTTT. Protein product: CAIAPSGVWTEAFF.

The sample holds many counts of this clonotype. V usage is TRBV2 and J usage is TRBJ2-7, with D maybe TRBD1 (6 bases). This CDR3 contains 15 residues. The germline V gene has CDR1 SNHLY and CDR2 FYNNEI. Deletions cut 6 bases from V and 7 bases from J, with 22 bases between. The CDR3 DNA sequence: TGTGCCAGCAGGGCCCAGGGGACCACTGGGGGAGAGCAGTACTTC. It translates to CASRAQGTTGGEQYF.

This clonotype was seen at least ten times. The chain links TRBV7-6 to TRBJ1-1, with D maybe TRBD1 (5 bases). Per the germline V gene, CDR1 is SGHVS and CDR2 is FNYEAQ. CDR3 length: 16 residues. V lost 5 bases, J lost 3 bases, and 19 bases lay in between. CDR3 nucleotide sequence: TGTGCCAGCAGCCATGCCCCGTGGGGCGGGGACACTGAAGCTTTCTTT. As protein: CASSHAPWGGDTEAFF.

This rearrangement joins TRBV6-1 to TRBJ1-2, with D tentatively TRBD1 (6 bases). In germline, CDR1 is MNHNS, CDR2 SASEGT. Trimming pared 0 bases from V and 9 bases from J, leaving 11 bases between. The CDR3 has 13 amino acids. DNA for the CDR3: TGTGCCAGCAGTGAAGCGGGGACAAATCGCTACACCTTC. Amino acids: CASSEAGTNRYTF.

The sample holds many counts of this clonotype. This chain links TRBV29-1 with TRBJ1-5; D unclear. The CDR3 spans 12 residues. Germline V lookup: CDR1 SQVTM, CDR2 ANQGSEA. V was clipped by 6 bases and J by 2 bases, with 8 bases between them. The CDR3 DNA reads as TGCAGCGTCCGAATGGGCAATCAGCCCCAGCATTTT. Its translation is CSVRMGNQPQHF.

This rearrangement joins TRBV6-4 to TRBJ1-1; tentative D call: TRBD1 (5 bases). Germline CDR1 reads MRHNA; CDR2 reads SNTAGT. The CDR3 spans 15 residues. Trimming took 8 bases from V and 1 from J, leaving 17 bases between them. CDR3 DNA sequence: TGTGCCAGCTTAGGGGTAGGTGGGGGGAACACTGAAGCTTTCTTT. Encoded protein: CASLGVGGGNTEAFF.

The table lists this clonotype with many counts. V is TRBV20-1 and J is TRBJ1-1; D is unresolved. V dropped 6 bases and J dropped 2 bases, with 7 bases sitting between them. Germline CDR1 is DFQATT and CDR2 is SNEGSKA (reference sequence). The CDR3 sequence is 11 residues long. CDR3: CSASDNTEAFF. The CDR3 DNA reads TGCAGTGCCTCGGACAACACTGAAGCTTTCTTT.